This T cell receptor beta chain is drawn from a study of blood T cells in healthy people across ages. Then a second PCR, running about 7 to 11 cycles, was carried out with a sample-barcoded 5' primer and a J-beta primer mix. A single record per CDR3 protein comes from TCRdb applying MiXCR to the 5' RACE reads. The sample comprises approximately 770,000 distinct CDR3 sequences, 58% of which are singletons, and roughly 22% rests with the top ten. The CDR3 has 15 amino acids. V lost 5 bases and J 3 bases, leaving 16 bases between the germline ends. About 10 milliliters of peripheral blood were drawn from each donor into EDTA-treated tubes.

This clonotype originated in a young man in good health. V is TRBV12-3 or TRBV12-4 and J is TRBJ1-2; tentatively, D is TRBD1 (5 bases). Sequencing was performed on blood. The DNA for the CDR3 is TGTGCCAGCAGTCCTTGGGACGCTCTTTACTATGGCTACACCTTC. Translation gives CASSPWDALYYGYTF.